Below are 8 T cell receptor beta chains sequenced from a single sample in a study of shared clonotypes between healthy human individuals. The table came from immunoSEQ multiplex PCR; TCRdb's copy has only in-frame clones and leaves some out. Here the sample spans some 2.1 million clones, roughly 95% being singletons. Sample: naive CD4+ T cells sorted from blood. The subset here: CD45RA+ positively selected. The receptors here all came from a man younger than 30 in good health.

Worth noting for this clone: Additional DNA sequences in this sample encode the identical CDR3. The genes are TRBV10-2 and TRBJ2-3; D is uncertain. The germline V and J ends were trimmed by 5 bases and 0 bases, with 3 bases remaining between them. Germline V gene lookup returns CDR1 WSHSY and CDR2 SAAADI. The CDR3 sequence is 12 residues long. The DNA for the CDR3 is TGCGCCAGCAGTCCCAGCACAGATACGCAGTATTTT. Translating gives CASSPSTDTQYF.

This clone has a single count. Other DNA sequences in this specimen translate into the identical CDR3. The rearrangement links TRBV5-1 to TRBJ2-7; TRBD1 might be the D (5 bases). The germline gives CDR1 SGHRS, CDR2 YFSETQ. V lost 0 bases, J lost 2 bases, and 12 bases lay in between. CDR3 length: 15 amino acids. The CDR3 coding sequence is TGCGCCAGCAGCTTGGTCGACAGTTTGACCTACGAGCAGTACTTC. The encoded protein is CASSLVDSLTYEQYF.

The CDR3 DNA follows: TGTGCCAGCAGTAGCCCGGGACTAGTGTACGAGCAGTACTTC. As protein: CASSSPGLVYEQYF. The J gene is TRBJ2-7, the V gene TRBV6-1, with TRBD2 identical over 8 bases. J lost 4 bases, V lost 5 bases, and 7 bases had no gene match. CDR1 and CDR2 from the germline V gene are MNHNS and SASEGT. The CDR3 is 14 amino acids.

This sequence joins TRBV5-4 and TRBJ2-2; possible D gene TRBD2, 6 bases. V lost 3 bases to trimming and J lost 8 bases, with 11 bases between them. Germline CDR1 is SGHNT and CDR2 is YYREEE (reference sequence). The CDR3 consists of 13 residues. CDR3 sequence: CASSSQGGGELFF. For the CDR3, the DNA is TGTGCCAGCAGCTCCCAGGGAGGTGGGGAGCTGTTTTTT.

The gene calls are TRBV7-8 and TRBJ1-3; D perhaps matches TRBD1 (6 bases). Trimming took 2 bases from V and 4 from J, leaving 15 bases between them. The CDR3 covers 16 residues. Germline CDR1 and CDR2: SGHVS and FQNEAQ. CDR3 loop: CASSLSTGLGGNTIYF. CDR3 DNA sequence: TGTGCCAGCAGCTTAAGCACAGGGCTTGGAGGAAACACCATATATTTT.

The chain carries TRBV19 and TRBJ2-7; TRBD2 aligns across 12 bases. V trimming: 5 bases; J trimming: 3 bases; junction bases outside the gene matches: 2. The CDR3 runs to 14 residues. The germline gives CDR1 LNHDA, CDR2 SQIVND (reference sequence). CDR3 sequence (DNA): TGTGCCAGTAGTGGACTAGCGGGACGCTACGAGCAGTACTTC. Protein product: CASSGLAGRYEQYF.

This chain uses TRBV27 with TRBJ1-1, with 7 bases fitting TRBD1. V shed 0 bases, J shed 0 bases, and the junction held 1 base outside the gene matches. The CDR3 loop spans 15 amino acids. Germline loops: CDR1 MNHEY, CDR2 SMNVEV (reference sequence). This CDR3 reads CASSLSQGVNTEAFF. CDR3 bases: TGTGCCAGCAGTTTATCCCAGGGGGTGAACACTGAAGCTTTCTTT.

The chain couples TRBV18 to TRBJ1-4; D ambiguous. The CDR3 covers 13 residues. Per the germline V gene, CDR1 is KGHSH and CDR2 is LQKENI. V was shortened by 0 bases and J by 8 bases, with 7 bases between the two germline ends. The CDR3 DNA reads TGTGCCAGCTCACCACCGTTAGGCGAAAAACTGTTTTTT. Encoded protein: CASSPPLGEKLFF. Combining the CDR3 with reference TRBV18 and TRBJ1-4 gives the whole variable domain NAGVMQNPRHLVRRRGQEARLRCSPMKGHSHVYWYRQLPEEGLKFMVYLQKENIIDESGMPKERFSAEFPKEGPSILRIQQVVRGDSAAYFCASSPPLGEKLFFGSGTQLSVL.